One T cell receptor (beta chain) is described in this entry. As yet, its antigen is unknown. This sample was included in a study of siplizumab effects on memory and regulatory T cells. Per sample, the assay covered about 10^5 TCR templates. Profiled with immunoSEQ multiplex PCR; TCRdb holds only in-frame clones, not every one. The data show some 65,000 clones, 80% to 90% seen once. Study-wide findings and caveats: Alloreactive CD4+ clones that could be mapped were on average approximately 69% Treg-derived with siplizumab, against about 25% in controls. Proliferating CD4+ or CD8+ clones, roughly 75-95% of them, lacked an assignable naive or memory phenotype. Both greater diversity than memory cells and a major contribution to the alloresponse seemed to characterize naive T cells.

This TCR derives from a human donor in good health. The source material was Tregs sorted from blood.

The chain's CDR3 is CASSITEDQPQHF. In DNA form, the CDR3 reads TGTGCCAGTAGTATCACAGAGGACCAGCCCCAGCATTTT. This rearrangement joins TRBV19 to TRBJ1-5; D not resolved. V lost 3 bases to trimming and J lost 7 bases, with 10 bases between them. Germline V gives CDR1 LNHDA, CDR2 SQIVND (reference sequence). The CDR3 runs to 13 residues.